This passage covers 30 T cell receptor beta chains from one sample sequenced in a study of shared clonotypes between healthy human individuals. CD45RO negativity and positive selection for CCR7 defined naive CD8 cells, a population that excluded terminally differentiated effector memory CD45RA+ cells. Assay used: immunoSEQ multiplex PCR; TCRdb lists only in-frame clones, some missing. The data hold millions of clones, with about 92% observed a single time. Source material: naive CD8+ T cells from PBMCs. Receptors were obtained from a young man in good health. Some clones in this sample may be carry-over from other donors' samples.

The rearrangement uses TRBV9 and TRBJ2-1; 11 bases agree with TRBD1. Germline V CDR1 and CDR2: SGDLS, YYNGEE. This CDR3 contains 17 residues. J was trimmed by 6 bases and V by 0 bases; bases with no gene match: 8. This chain's CDR3 is CASSVALDRGPSNEQFF. The CDR3 DNA sequence: TGTGCCAGCAGCGTAGCTCTGGACAGGGGGCCTTCCAATGAGCAGTTCTTC.

The rearrangement uses TRBV28 and TRBJ2-5; 7 nucleotides align to TRBD1. CDR3 length equals 13 residues. CDR1 and CDR2 from the germline V gene are MDHEN and SYDVKM. J gave up 4 bases and V 8 bases, and 7 bases lay outside the gene matches. Here the CDR3 reads CASGTAVSETQYF. DNA for the CDR3: TGTGCCAGCGGGACAGCGGTATCAGAGACCCAGTACTTC. Together with reference TRBV28 and TRBJ2-5, the CDR3 gives the full variable domain: DVKVTQSSRYLVKRTGEKVFLECVQDMDHENMFWYRQDPGLGLRLIYFSYDVKMKEKGDIPEGYSVSREKKERFSLILESASTNQTSMYLCASGTAVSETQYFGPGTRLLVL.

The V gene is TRBV28, the J gene TRBJ2-7; D may be TRBD2 (5 bases). This CDR3 spans 15 amino acids. From germline, CDR1 is MDHEN and CDR2 SYDVKM. Trimming pared 2 bases from V and 0 bases from J, leaving 11 bases between. In DNA form, the CDR3 reads TGTGCCAGCAGTTTAGGCTCTACTAGCTCCTACGAGCAGTACTTC. Its translation: CASSLGSTSSYEQYF.

The rearrangement joins TRBV27 to TRBJ2-1; maybe TRBD2 (5 bases). Trimming took off 8 bases at V and 8 bases at J, with 16 bases between the two ends. CDR1 and CDR2 from the germline V gene are MNHEY and SMNVEV (reference sequence). The CDR3 extends over 13 amino acids. This CDR3 is CASGRPLWDEQFF. CDR3 sequence (DNA): TGTGCCAGCGGGAGACCCTTATGGGATGAGCAGTTCTTC.

The chain recombines TRBV7-9 with TRBJ2-1; a weak D match, TRBD1 (6 bases). Between the trimmed V and J ends, which lost 6 bases and 5 bases, there was a span of 17 bases. The germline V gene encodes CDR1 SEHNR and CDR2 FQNEAQ (reference sequence). This CDR3 is built from 15 residues. The CDR3 DNA reads TGTGCCAGCAGGCCTGCCGGGACAAATCACAATGAGCAGTTCTTC. Translation gives CASRPAGTNHNEQFF.

The chain links TRBV5-6 to TRBJ2-1; maybe TRBD2 (6 bases). Germline values: CDR1 SGHDT, CDR2 YYEEEE. The CDR3 sequence is 14 residues long. The V gene lost 2 bases and the J gene lost 7 bases, with 13 bases spanning the gap. The CDR3 loop is CASSLYLRENEQFF. Here the CDR3 DNA reads TGTGCCAGCAGCTTATATCTTCGGGAGAATGAGCAGTTCTTC.

This clone occurred a few times. Other DNA sequences in this specimen translate into the identical CDR3. The CDR3 DNA reads as TGTGCCAGCAGCCTCACAGATACGCAGTATTTT. This gives the protein CASSLTDTQYF. The chain combines TRBV11-2 with TRBJ2-3; D remains unclear. This CDR3 has 11 residues. V gave up 5 bases and J gave up 2 bases, with 2 bases separating them. CDR1 is SGHAT and CDR2 is FQNNGV in the germline V gene.

This clone was observed once. Other DNA sequences from this sample encode an identical CDR3 as well. The V call is TRBV29-1, the J call TRBJ2-2; 8 nucleotides match TRBD1. Per germline, CDR1 SQVTM and CDR2 ANQGSEA. The ends lost 6 bases at V and 0 bases at J; junction bases unmatched: 0. CDR3 size: 13 residues. The CDR3 DNA is TGCAGCGTGGGACAGGCGAACACCGGGGAGCTGTTTTTT. Amino acid sequence: CSVGQANTGELFF.

The V call is TRBV27, the J call TRBJ2-1; a weak D match, TRBD1 (6 bases). This CDR3 contains 14 residues. Trimming removed 8 bases from V and 6 bases from J, with 17 bases in between. In germline, CDR1 is MNHEY, CDR2 SMNVEV (reference sequence). CDR3 residues: CASGTRDGFNEQFF. The CDR3 DNA reads TGTGCCAGCGGGACACGGGACGGCTTCAATGAGCAGTTCTTC.

The V and J genes are TRBV28 and TRBJ1-6; D possibly corresponds to TRBD1 (5 bases). This CDR3 region has 14 residues. Germline V gene lookup returns CDR1 MDHEN and CDR2 SYDVKM. Trimming left V 7 bases short and J 2 bases short, with 9 bases between. DNA for the CDR3: TGTGCCAGCATCCAGGGAACCTATAATTCACCCCTCCACTTT. Protein product: CASIQGTYNSPLHF. The full variable domain, completed using reference TRBV28 and TRBJ1-6, is DVKVTQSSRYLVKRTGEKVFLECVQDMDHENMFWYRQDPGLGLRLIYFSYDVKMKEKGDIPEGYSVSREKKERFSLILESASTNQTSMYLCASIQGTYNSPLHFGNGTRLTVT.

Comment on this clone: The same CDR3 also results from other DNA sequences found in this sample. V usage is TRBV6-5 and J usage is TRBJ1-2, with a tentative D call TRBD1 (5 bases). V was trimmed by 0 bases and J by 8 bases, leaving 13 bases between them. Per the germline V gene, CDR1 is MNHEY and CDR2 is SVGAGI. CDR3 length: 14 residues. CDR3 DNA: TGTGCCAGCAGTTACTCTGAAGGGGTAAACGGCTACACCTTC. Its protein is CASSYSEGVNGYTF.

The genes are TRBV15 and TRBJ2-1; 9 nucleotides match TRBD1. Looked up from germline, CDR1 is LNHNV and CDR2 is YYDKDF (reference sequence). Trimming removed 5 bases from V and 5 bases from J; junction bases left unmatched: 13. The CDR3 spans 17 residues. DNA for the CDR3: TGTGCCACCAGCTCGGGGAGGGACAGGGTCGCAAACAATGAGCAGTTCTTC. It translates to CATSSGRDRVANNEQFF.

J is TRBJ2-7 and V is TRBV19; 9 positions match TRBD1. This CDR3 contains 14 residues. CDR1 LNHDA and CDR2 SQIVND come from the germline V gene (reference sequence). After removal of 4 bases from V and 4 bases from J, the junction contained 5 bases not matched to a gene. The CDR3 DNA sequence: TGTGCCAGTAGTACGTGGGACAGGGTATACGAGCAGTACTTC. Residues: CASSTWDRVYEQYF.

The chain is built from TRBV4-3 and TRBJ2-3; D uncertain. The germline CDR1 and CDR2 sequences are LGHNA and YSLEER. This CDR3 comprises 16 residues. Deletions cut 2 bases from V and 0 bases from J, with 12 bases between. Written as DNA, the CDR3 is TGCGCCAGCAGCCAATTTTATAGTACTAGCACAGATACGCAGTATTTT. Translating gives CASSQFYSTSTDTQYF.

The J gene is TRBJ2-1, the V gene TRBV30, with 10 bases lining up with TRBD2. V shed 1 base and J 4 bases; nucleotides not matched to a gene: 1. This CDR3 is built from 14 residues. The V gene's germline CDR1 is GTSNPN and CDR2 SVGIG (reference sequence). The CDR3 is CAWSGLAGYNEQFF. The CDR3 bases are TGTGCCTGGAGTGGACTAGCGGGTTACAATGAGCAGTTCTTC.

This rearrangement joins TRBV19 to TRBJ1-5; D uncertain. CDR3 length: 15 residues. CDR1 and CDR2 from the germline V gene are LNHDA and SQIVND (reference sequence). Trimming stripped 3 bases from V and 0 bases from J, with 9 bases between. The CDR3: CASSMSRSSNQPQHF. As DNA, the CDR3 is TGTGCCAGTAGTATGAGCAGAAGTAGCAATCAGCCCCAGCATTTT.

A few counts support this clone. The chain couples TRBV19 to TRBJ1-1; a weak D match, TRBD1 (5 bases). V lost 3 bases to trimming and J lost 11 bases, with 7 bases between them. Germline lookup yields CDR1 LNHDA and CDR2 SQIVND (reference sequence). There are 10 residues in the CDR3. CDR3 bases: TGTGCCAGTAGTATGGGGGGGGCTTTCTTT. Its protein product is CASSMGGAFF.

A word on this clone: In the same sample, other DNA sequences code for this CDR3. CDR3 sequence reads: CASSYGVNEQFF. The CDR3 coding sequence is TGTGCCAGCAGTTACGGTGTGAATGAGCAGTTCTTC. This chain connects TRBV6-6 to TRBJ2-1; D remains ambiguous. There are 12 residues in the CDR3. Germline lookup yields CDR1 MNHNY and CDR2 SVGAGI (reference sequence). The ends were cut back, 2 bases at V and 7 bases at J, with 6 bases in the middle.

DNA for the CDR3: TGTGCCAGCAGCTTAGATCGGGGTAGTAGCACAGATACGCAGTATTTT. Protein product: CASSLDRGSSTDTQYF. The J gene is TRBJ2-3, the V gene TRBV11-2; D may be TRBD2 (5 bases). V lost 0 bases and J lost 0, with 10 bases in between. In germline, CDR1 is SGHAT, CDR2 FQNNGV. CDR3 length: 16 amino acids.

The chain carries TRBV15 and TRBJ2-2, with D perhaps TRBD2 (6 bases). With 5 bases removed from V and 1 base from J, the gap between germline ends came to 11 bases. The CDR3 sequence is 15 residues long. Germline assignment: CDR1 LNHNV and CDR2 YYDKDF (reference sequence). The CDR3 DNA follows: TGTGCCACCAGCGCGGGGAGGAAGAACACCGGGGAGCTGTTTTTT. Amino acid sequence: CATSAGRKNTGELFF.

The V gene is TRBV12-2, the J gene TRBJ1-1; the table's TRBD1 call for D was not verified on the DNA. TRBV12-2 is given as a pseudogene. The CDR3 has 13 residues. Here the CDR3 DNA reads TGTGCAAGTCGCTTGTCCAAGAACACTGAAGCTTTCTTT. Translated, it gives CASRLSKNTEAFF.

Comment on this clone: This sample includes further DNA sequences coding for the same CDR3. This chain uses TRBV27 with TRBJ1-1; D is uncertain. The V and J ends lost 6 bases and 5 bases respectively, with 7 bases between them. From germline, CDR1 is MNHEY and CDR2 SMNVEV (reference sequence). The CDR3 covers 11 residues. CDR3 DNA: TGTGCCAGCAGCCGAGGGACTGAAGCTTTCTTT. It codes for CASSRGTEAFF.

The chain is built from TRBV4-3 and TRBJ2-4; D gene uncertain. This CDR3 has 15 residues. Between the trimmed V and J ends, which lost 1 base and 6 bases, there was a span of 13 bases. Per the germline V gene, CDR1 is LGHNA and CDR2 is YSLEER. CDR3 sequence: CASSQGSHVGNIQYF. CDR3 DNA: TGCGCCAGCAGCCAAGGGTCTCACGTAGGAAACATTCAGTACTTC.

V and J are TRBV19 and TRBJ1-1, with 8 positions matching TRBD1. J lost 5 bases, V lost 5 bases, and 7 bases had no gene match. The CDR3 runs 14 residues. The germline V gene has CDR1 LNHDA and CDR2 SQIVND (reference sequence). As DNA, the CDR3 is TGTGCCAGTAGTCCCTGGACAGGGACGACTGAAGCTTTCTTT. This sequence encodes CASSPWTGTTEAFF.

The chain has TRBV19 and TRBJ1-5; 7 bases agree with TRBD1. V gave up 5 bases and J gave up 2 bases; unmatched junction bases: 12. The CDR3 loop spans 17 amino acids. Germline CDR1 and CDR2: LNHDA and SQIVND (reference sequence). CDR3 protein: CASSLSDRVGGNQPQHF. The CDR3 nucleotides are TGTGCCAGTAGTCTCAGCGACAGGGTAGGTGGCAATCAGCCCCAGCATTTT.

The genes are TRBV7-8 and TRBJ2-7; TRBD1 matches 7 bases. V lost 2 bases, J lost 0 bases, and 7 bases stayed unmatched. CDR1 and CDR2 from the germline V gene are SGHVS and FQNEAQ. CDR3 length equals 16 residues. CDR3 residues: CASSLRPGQPSYEQYF. CDR3 sequence (DNA): TGTGCCAGCAGCTTAAGACCGGGACAGCCCTCCTACGAGCAGTACTTC.

V and J are TRBV27 and TRBJ2-7; D is possibly TRBD2 (6 bases). The V end was cut by 8 bases, the J end by 3 bases, with 17 bases between. From germline, CDR1 is MNHEY and CDR2 SMNVEV (reference sequence). This CDR3 comprises 14 residues. The CDR3, as DNA: TGTGCCAGCCTTATTCAGGGACTCGGCTACGAGCAGTACTTC. This encodes CASLIQGLGYEQYF.

In nucleotides, the CDR3 is TGTGCCAGCAGTCCTCGACTAGCGGGTGGGAATACGCAGTATTTT. Encoded protein: CASSPRLAGGNTQYF. The chain employs TRBV6-5 and TRBJ2-3; 10 bases fit TRBD2. Germline V CDR1 and CDR2: MNHEY, SVGAGI. V was pared by 5 bases and J by 7 bases, with 9 bases of the junction left unmatched. The CDR3 has 15 amino acids.

This sequence joins TRBV7-9 and TRBJ2-3, with a possible D match to TRBD2 (6 bases). The CDR3 spans 15 residues. Germline-derived CDR1 and CDR2 are SEHNR and FQNEAQ (reference sequence). Trimming took off 0 bases at V and 2 bases at J, with 9 bases between the two ends. Here the CDR3 reads CASSLAGTYTDTQYF. The CDR3 region has the DNA TGTGCCAGCAGCTTAGCCGGGACTTACACAGATACGCAGTATTTT.

The chain carries TRBV7-9 and TRBJ2-1, with a weak D call TRBD2 (6 bases). V shed 1 base and J shed 4 bases, with 14 bases lying between them. CDR1 and CDR2 (germline): SEHNR, FQNEAQ (reference sequence). The CDR3 runs 16 residues. In nucleotides, the CDR3 is TGTGCCAGCAGCTTAGGTGGCGCGGGGATTTACAATGAGCAGTTCTTC. This encodes CASSLGGAGIYNEQFF.